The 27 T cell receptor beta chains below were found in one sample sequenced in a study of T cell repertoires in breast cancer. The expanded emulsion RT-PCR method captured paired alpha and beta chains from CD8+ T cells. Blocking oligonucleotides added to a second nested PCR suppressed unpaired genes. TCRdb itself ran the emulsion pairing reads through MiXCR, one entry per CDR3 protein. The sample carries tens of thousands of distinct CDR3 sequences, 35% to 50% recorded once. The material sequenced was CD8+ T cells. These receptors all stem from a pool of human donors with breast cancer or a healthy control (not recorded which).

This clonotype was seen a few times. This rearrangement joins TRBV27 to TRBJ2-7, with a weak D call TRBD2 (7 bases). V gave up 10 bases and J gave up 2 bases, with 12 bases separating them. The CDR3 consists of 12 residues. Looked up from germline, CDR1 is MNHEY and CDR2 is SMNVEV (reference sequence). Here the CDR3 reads CATGGPTYEQYF. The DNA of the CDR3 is TGTGCCACGGGGGGCCCTACCTACGAGCAGTACTTC.

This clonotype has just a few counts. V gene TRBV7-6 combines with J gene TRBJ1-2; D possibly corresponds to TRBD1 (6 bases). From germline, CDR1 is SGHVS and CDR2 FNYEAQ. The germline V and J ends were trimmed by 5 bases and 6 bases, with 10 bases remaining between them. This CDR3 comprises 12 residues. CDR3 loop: CASSEGGDGYTF. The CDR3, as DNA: TGTGCCAGCAGCGAGGGGGGGGATGGCTACACCTTC.

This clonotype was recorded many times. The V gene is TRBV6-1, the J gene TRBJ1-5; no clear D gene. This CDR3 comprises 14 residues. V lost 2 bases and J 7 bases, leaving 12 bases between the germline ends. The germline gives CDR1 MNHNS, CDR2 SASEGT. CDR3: CASSELGRGQPQHF. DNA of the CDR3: TGTGCCAGCAGTGAATTAGGGCGCGGACAGCCCCAGCATTTT.

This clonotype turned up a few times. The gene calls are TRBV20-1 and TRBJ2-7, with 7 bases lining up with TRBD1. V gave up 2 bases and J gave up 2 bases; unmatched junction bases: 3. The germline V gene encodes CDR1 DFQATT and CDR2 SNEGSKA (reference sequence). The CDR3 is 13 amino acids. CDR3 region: CSARPQGAYEQYF. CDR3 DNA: TGCAGTGCTAGACCGCAGGGGGCCTACGAGCAGTACTTC.

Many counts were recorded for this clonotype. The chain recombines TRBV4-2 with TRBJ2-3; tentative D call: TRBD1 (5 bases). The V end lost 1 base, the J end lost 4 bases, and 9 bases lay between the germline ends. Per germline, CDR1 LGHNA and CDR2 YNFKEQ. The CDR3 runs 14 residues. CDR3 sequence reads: CASSQVGHSDTQYF. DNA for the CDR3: TGTGCCAGCAGCCAAGTCGGACACTCAGATACGCAGTATTTT.

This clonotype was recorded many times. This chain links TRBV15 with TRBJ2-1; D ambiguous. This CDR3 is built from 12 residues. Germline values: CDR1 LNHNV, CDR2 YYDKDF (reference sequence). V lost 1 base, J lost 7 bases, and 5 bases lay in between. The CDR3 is CATSRVRNEQFF. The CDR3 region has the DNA TGTGCCACCAGCAGAGTCCGAAATGAGCAGTTCTTC.

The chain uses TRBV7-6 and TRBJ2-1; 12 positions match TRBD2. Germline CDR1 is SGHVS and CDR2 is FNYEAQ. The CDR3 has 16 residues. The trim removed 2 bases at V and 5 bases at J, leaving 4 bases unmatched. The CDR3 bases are TGTGCCAGCAGCTTAAGACTAGCGGGGGTGAACAATGAGCAGTTCTTC. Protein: CASSLRLAGVNNEQFF.

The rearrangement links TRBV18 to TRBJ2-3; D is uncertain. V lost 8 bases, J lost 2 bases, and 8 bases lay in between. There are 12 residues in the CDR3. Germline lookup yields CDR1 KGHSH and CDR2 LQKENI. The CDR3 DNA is TGTGCCAGCACCCTATACACAGATACGCAGTATTTT. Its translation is CASTLYTDTQYF. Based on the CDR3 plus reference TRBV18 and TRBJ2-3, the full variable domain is NAGVMQNPRHLVRRRGQEARLRCSPMKGHSHVYWYRQLPEEGLKFMVYLQKENIIDESGMPKERFSAEFPKEGPSILRIQQVVRGDSAAYFCASTLYTDTQYFGPGTRLTVL.

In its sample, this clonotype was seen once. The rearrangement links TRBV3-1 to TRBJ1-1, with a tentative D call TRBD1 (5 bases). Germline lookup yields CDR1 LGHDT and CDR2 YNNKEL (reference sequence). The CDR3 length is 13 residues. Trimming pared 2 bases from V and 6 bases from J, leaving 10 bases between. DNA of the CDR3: TGTGCCAGCAGCCAAAATAGGGGATCTGAAGCTTTCTTT. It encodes CASSQNRGSEAFF.

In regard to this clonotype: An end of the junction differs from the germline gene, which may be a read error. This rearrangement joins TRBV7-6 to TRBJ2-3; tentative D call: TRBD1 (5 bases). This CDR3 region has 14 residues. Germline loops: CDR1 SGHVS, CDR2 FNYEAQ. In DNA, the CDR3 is TGTGCCAGCAGCGGCCTAGTAAGCACAGGTACGCAGTATTTT. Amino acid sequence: CASSGLVSTGTQYF.

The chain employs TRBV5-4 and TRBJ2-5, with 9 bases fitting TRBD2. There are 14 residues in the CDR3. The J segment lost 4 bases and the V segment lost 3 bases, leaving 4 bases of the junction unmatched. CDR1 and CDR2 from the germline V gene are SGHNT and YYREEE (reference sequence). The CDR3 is CASSSRGGPETQYF. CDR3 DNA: TGTGCCAGCAGCTCGCGGGGGGGCCCAGAGACCCAGTACTTC.

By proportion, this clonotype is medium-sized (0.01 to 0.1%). CDR3 in amino acids: CASRQQVRRGPQHF. The CDR3 DNA reads TGTGCCAGCAGACAACAGGTCCGCAGAGGGCCCCAGCATTTT. This chain uses TRBV28 with TRBJ1-5, with D maybe TRBD1 (5 bases). Germline V CDR1 and CDR2: MDHEN, SYDVKM. V was trimmed by 6 bases and J by 9 bases, leaving 18 bases between them. The CDR3 length is 14 residues.

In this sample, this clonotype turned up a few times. The CDR3 DNA is TGTGCCAGCAGTCCCCTCAGGTACGCCCCAGAGCAGTACTTC. Translating gives CASSPLRYAPEQYF. The chain is built from TRBV27 and TRBJ2-7; no clear D gene. Germline lookup yields CDR1 MNHEY and CDR2 SMNVEV (reference sequence). Trimming pared 5 bases from V and 7 bases from J, leaving 18 bases between. The CDR3 has 14 residues.

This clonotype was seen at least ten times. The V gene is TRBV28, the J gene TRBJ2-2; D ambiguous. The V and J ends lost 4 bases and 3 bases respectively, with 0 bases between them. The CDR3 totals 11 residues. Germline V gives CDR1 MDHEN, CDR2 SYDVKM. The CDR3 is CASSYTGELFF. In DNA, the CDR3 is TGTGCCAGCAGTTACACCGGGGAGCTGTTTTTT.

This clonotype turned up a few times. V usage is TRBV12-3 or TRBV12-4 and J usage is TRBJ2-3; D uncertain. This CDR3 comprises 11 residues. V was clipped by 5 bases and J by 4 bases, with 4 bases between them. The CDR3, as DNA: TGTGCCAGCAGTCGAGCAGATACGCAGTATTTT. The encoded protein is CASSRADTQYF.

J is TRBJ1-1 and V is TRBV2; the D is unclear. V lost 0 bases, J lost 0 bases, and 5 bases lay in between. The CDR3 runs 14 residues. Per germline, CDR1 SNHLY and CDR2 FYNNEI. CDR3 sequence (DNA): TGTGCCAGCAGTGAAGCGGTGATGAACACTGAAGCTTTCTTT. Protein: CASSEAVMNTEAFF.

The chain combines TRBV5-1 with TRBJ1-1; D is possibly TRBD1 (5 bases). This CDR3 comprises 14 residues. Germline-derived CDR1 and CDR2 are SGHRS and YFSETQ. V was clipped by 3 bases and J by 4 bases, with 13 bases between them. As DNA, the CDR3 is TGCGCCAGCAGCTATCAGGGTTTAGGCACTGAAGCTTTCTTT. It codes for CASSYQGLGTEAFF.

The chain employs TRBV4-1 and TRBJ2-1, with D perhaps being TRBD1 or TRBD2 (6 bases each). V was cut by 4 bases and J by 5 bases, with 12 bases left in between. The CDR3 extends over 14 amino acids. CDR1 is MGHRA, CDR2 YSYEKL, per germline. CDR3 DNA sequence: TGCGCCAGCAGCCTAGAGGGGGGAAACAATGAGCAGTTCTTC. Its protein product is CASSLEGGNNEQFF.

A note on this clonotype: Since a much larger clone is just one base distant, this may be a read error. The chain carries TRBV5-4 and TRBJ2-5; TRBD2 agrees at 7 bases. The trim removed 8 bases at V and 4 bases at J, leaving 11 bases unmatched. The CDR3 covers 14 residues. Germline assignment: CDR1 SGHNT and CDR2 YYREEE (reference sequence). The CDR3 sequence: CASTPEPSGETQYF. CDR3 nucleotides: TGTGCCAGTACCCCTGAGCCTAGCGGAGAGACCCAGTACTTC.

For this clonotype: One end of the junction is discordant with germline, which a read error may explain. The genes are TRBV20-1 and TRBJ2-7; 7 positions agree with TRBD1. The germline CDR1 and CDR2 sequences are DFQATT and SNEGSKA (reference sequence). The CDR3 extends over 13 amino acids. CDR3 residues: CSARGQGSHEQYF. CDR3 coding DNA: TGCAGTGCTAGAGGACAGGGCTCCCACGAGCAGTACTTC.

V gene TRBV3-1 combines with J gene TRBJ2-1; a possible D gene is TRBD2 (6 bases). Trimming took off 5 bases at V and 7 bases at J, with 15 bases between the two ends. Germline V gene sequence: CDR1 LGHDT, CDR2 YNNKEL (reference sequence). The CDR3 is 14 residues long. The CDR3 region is CASSYAVRGNEQFF. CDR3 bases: TGTGCCAGCAGCTACGCCGTCCGGGGGAATGAGCAGTTCTTC.

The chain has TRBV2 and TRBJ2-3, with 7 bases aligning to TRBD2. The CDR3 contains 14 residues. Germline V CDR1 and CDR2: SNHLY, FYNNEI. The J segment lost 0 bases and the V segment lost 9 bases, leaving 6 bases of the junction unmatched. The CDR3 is CASQTSLSTDTQYF. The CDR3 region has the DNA TGTGCCAGTCAGACTAGCTTAAGCACAGATACGCAGTATTTT.

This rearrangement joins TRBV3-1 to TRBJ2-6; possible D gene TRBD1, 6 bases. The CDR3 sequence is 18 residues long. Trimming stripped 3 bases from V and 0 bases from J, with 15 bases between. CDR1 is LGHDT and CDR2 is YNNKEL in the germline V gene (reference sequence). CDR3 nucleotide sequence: TGTGCCAGCAGCCATGTTTCTTACAGGGTCTCTGGGGCCAACGTCCTGACTTTC. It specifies CASSHVSYRVSGANVLTF. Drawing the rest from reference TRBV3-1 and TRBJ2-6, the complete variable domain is DTAVSQTPKYLVTQMGNDKSIKCEQNLGHDTMYWYKQDSKKFLKIMFSYNNKELIINETVPNRFSPKSPDKAHLNLHINSLELGDSAVYFCASSHVSYRVSGANVLTFGAGSRLTVL.

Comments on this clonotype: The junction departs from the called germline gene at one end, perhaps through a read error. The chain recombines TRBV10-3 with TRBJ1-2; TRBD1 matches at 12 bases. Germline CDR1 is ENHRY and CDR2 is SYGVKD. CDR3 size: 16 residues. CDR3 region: CAISDGTGGDDYGHTF. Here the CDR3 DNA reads TGTGCCATCAGTGATGGGACAGGGGGCGACGACTATGGCCACACCTTC.

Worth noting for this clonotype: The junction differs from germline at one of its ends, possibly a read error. CDR3 in DNA: TGTGCCAGCGGCTTCGGGACTAGCGCTTTCTCCCAAGAGACCCAGTACTTC. Amino acids: CASGFGTSAFSQETQYF. The chain combines TRBV7-6 with TRBJ2-5; 10 bases align to TRBD2. CDR1 is SGHVS, CDR2 FNYEAQ, per germline. The length of the CDR3 is 17 residues. Complete variable domain (other parts from reference TRBV7-6 and TRBJ2-5): GAGVSQSPRYKVTKRGQDVALRCDPISGHVSLYWYRQALGQGPEFLTYFNYEAQQDKSGLPNDRFSAERPEGSISTLTIQRTEQRDSAMYRCASGFGTSAFSQETQYFGPGTRLLVL.

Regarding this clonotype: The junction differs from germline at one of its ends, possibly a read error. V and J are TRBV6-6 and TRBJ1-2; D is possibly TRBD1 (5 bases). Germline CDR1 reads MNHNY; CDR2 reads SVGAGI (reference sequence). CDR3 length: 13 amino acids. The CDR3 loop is CANSYSGVGGYTF. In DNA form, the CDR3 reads TGTGCCAACAGTTACTCGGGGGTCGGCGGCTACACCTTC.

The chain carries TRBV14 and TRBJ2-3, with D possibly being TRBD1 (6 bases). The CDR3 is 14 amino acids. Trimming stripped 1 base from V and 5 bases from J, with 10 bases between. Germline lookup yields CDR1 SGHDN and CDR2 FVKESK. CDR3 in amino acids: CASSQARGQDTQYF. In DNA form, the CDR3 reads TGTGCCAGCAGCCAAGCCAGGGGTCAAGATACGCAGTATTTT.